This TCR beta chain was documented in a study of blood T cell repertoires in COVID-19. Study information: COVID-19 samples, acute and convalescent, were from the United States, Italy and Spain. Nucleic acid was either cDNA or gDNA, and it came from T cells, B-cell-depleted T cells, or PBMCs.

Original processing methods: Estimated nucleated cell counts came from reference gene primer amplification. Profiling relied on immunoSEQ multiplex PCR, and the TCRdb table lists in-frame clones only, not all of them. That table gives V, J and clone size, and the DNA gave D and trimming. Found here are some 240,000 clones, about 87% of them singletons; the top ten hold about 10%. The CDR3 spans 18 residues. Germline V gene data show CDR1 as SGDLS and CDR2 as YYNGEE. V lost 4 bases and J 0 bases, leaving 19 bases between the germline ends. Enrollment of patients from Seattle took place during active infection, with longitudinal follow-up.

This chain joins TRBV9 and TRBJ2-2, with D perhaps TRBD1 (6 bases). The receptor was derived from a woman between 65 and 79 years old with COVID-19, enrolled during active disease. Material for sequencing was peripheral blood. This CDR3 is CASSSGTISHTNTGELFF. For the CDR3, the DNA is TGTGCCAGCAGCAGTGGGACAATATCCCATACGAACACCGGGGAGCTGTTTTTT.